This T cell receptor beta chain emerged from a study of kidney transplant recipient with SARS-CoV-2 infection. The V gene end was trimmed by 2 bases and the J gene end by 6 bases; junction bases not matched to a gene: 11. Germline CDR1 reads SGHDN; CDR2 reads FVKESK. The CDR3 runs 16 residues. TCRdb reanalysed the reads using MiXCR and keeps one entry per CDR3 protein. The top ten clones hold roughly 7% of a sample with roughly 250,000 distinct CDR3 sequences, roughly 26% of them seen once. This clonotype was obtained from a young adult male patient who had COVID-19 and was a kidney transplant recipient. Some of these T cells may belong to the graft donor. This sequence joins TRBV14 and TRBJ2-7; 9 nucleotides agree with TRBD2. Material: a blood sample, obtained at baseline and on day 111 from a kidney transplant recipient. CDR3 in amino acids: CASSQIRAGGAIEQYF. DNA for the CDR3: TGTGCCAGCAGCCAAATCCGAGCGGGAGGCGCGATCGAGCAGTACTTC. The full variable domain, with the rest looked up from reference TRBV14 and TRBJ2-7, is EAGVTQFPSHSVIEKGQTVTLRCDPISGHDNLYWYRRVMGKEIKFLLHFVKESKQDESGMPNNRFLAERTGGTYSTLKVQPAELEDSGVYFCASSQIRAGGAIEQYFGPGTRLTVT.